Here is one T cell receptor (beta chain) with its context. What it binds is not known. All of the isolated RNA was reverse transcribed, so expressed TCRB transcripts were sequenced. This table comes from immunoSEQ multiplex PCR, and its TCRdb copy is limited to in-frame clones, with some not included. This sample has 900,000 or so clones; roughly 15% occur once, and the top ten carry roughly 0.025%. The sample originates from a study of beta chain features in type 1 diabetes. On the study more broadly: On cell yields, gender and age, patients and healthy donors were similar. Across every sample, around 100,000,000 sorted cells were examined in total. Regarding the study as a whole: More deletions and fewer insertions at VDJ junctions were found in patients with type 1 diabetes. Type 1 diabetes patients had TCRB CDR3s that were shorter (moderately but significantly so) in all four CD4+ subsets.

The CDR3 totals 13 residues. V lost 10 bases to trimming and J lost 2 bases; unmatched junction nucleotides: 5. The germline V gene has CDR1 ENHRY and CDR2 SYGVKD. Sequenced material: naive CD4+ T cells from blood. This TCR derives from a woman between 18 and 29 years old in good health. The V and J genes are TRBV10-3 and TRBJ2-3, with TRBD2 matching over 8 bases. The CDR3 reads CATGGGPTDTQYF. The CDR3 nucleotides read TGTGCCACGGGGGGGGGACCCACAGATACGCAGTATTTT.